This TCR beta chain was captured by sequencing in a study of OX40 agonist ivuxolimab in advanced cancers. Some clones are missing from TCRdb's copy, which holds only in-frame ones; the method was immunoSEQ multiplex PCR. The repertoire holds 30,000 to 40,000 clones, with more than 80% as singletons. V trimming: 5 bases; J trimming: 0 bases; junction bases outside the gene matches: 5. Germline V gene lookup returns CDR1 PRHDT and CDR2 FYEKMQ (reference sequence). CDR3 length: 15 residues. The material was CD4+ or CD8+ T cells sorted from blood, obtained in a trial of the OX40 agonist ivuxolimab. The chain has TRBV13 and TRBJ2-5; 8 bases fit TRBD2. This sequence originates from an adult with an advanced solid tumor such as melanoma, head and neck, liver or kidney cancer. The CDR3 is CASSPRGGHQETQYF. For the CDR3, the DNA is TGTGCCAGCAGCCCACGGGGGGGCCACCAAGAGACCCAGTACTTC.